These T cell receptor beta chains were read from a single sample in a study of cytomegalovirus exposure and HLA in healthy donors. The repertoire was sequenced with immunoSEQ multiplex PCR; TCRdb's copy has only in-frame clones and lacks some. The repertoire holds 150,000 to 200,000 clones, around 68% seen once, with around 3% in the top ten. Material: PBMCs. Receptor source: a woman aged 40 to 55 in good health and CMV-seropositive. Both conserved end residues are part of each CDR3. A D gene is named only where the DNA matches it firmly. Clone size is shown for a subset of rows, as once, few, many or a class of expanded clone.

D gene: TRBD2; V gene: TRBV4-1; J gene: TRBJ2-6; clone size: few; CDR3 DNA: TGCGCCAGCAGCCAAGAAAGAAGGCTTGGGCGGGAGGGAGTCTCTGGGGCCAACGTCCTGACTTTC; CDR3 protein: CASSQERRLGREGVSGANVLTF
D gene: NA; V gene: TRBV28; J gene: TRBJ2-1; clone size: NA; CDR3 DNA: TGTGCCAGCAGTTTCCGGGGGATGGGTTACAATGAGCAGTTCTTC; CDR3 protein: CASSFRGMGYNEQFF
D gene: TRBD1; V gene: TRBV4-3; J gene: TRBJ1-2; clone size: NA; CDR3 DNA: TGCGCCAGCAGCCAAGAAGTCGGGACAGGGATGTATGGCTACACCTTC; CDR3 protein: CASSQEVGTGMYGYTF
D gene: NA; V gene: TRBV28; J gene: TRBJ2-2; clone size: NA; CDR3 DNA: TGTGCCAGCAGCCCACTAGTATCCACCGGGGAGCTGTTTTTT; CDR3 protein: CASSPLVSTGELFF
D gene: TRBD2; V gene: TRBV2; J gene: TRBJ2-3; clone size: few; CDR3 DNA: TGTGCCAGCAGTAATAGCGGGATAGGGGCAGATACGCAGTATTTT; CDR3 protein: CASSNSGIGADTQYF
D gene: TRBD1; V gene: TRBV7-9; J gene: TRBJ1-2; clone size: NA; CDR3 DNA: TGTGCCAGCAGCTTAGGGTCAGGGGGTCCCTATGGCTACACCTTC; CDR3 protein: CASSLGSGGPYGYTF
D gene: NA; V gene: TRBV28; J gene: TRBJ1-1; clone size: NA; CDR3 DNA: TGTGCCAGCAGTTCGGGGTTCGTTAATACGGCTGAAGCTTTCTTT; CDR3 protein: CASSSGFVNTAEAFF
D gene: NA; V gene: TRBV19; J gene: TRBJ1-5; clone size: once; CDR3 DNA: TGTGCCAGTAGTATAGGGGCCTATAGCAATCAGCCCCAGCATTTT; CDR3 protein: CASSIGAYSNQPQHF
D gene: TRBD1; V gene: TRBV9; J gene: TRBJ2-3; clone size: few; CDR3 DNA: TGTGCCAGCAGCGTAGTAGACAGGGGAACAGATACGCAGTATTTT; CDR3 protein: CASSVVDRGTDTQYF
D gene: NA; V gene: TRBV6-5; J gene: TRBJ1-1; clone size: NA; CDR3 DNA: TGTGCCAGCAGGCGACTTCTGAGCACTGAAGCTTTCTTT; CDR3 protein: CASRRLLSTEAFF
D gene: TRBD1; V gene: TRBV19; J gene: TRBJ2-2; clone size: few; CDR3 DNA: TGTGCCAGTAGTATTATAACAGGGGGAGGCGGGGAGCTGTTTTTT; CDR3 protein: CASSIITGGGGELFF
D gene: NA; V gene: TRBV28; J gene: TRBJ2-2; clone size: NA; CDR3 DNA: TGTGCCAGCAGTCAGAACACCGGGGAGCTGTTTTTT; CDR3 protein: CASSQNTGELFF
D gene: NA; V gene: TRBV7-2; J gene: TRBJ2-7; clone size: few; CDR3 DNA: TGTGCCAGCAGCTCCAGCTCCTACGAGCAGTACTTC; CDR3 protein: CASSSSSYEQYF
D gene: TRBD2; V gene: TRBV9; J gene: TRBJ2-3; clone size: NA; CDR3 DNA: TGTGCCAGCAGCGTATTTAGCGGGAGGGCCACAGATACGCAGTATTTT; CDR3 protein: CASSVFSGRATDTQYF
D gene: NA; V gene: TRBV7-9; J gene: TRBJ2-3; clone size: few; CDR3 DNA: TGTGCCAGCAGCTCTACGGGGGCAGATACGCAGTATTTT; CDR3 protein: CASSSTGADTQYF
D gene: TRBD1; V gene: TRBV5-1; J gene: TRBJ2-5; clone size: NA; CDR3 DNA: TGCGCCAGCAGCCCTGACAGGGGGGAGACCCAGTACTTC; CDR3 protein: CASSPDRGETQYF
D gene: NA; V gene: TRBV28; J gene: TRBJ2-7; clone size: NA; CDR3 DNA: TGTGCCAGCAGCGGGTACGAGCAGTACTTC; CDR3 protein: CASSGYEQYF
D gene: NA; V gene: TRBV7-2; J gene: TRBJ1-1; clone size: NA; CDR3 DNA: TGTGCCAGCAGCCCACACAGGTACACTGAAGCTTTCTTT; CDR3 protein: CASSPHRYTEAFF
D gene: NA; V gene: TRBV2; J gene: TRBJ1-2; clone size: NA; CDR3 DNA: TGTGCCAGCCTACCCGCCGGGGTGGGGGGATATGGCTACACCTTC; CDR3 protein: CASLPAGVGGYGYTF
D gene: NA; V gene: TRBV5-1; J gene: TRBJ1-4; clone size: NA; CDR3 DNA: TGCGCCAGCAGCCCGGTCGGAGATAATGAAAAACTGTTTTTT; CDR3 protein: CASSPVGDNEKLFF
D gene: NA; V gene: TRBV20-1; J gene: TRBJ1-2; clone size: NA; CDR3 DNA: TGCAGTGCAACGCTAGATGGCTACACCTTC; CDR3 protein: CSATLDGYTF
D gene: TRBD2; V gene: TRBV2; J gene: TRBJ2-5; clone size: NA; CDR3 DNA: TGTGCCAGCAATGTAGCGGGGGGGCATCGAGAGACCCAGTACTTC; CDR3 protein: CASNVAGGHRETQYF
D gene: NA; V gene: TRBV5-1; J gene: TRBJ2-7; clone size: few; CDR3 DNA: TGCGCCAGCAGTCCAGAGAGCGGAACCTACGAGCAGTACTTC; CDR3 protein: CASSPESGTYEQYF
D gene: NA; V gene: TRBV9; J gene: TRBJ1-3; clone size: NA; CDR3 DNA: TGTGCCAGCAGCGCGGGAGGTCAGACAGGATCCGGAAACACCATATATTTT; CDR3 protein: CASSAGGQTGSGNTIYF
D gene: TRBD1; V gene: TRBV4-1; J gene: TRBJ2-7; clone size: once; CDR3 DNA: TGCGCCAGCAGCCAAGGGGCCGGACAGGCCTACGAGCAGTACTTC; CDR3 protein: CASSQGAGQAYEQYF
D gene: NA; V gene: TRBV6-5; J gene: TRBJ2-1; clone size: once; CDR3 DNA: TGTGCCAGCAGTCCCAGGGATATAGATGAGCAGTTCTTC; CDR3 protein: CASSPRDIDEQFF
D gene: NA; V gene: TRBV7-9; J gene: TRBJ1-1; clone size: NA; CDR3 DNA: TGTGCCAGCACCACTGAGGGGAACACTGAAGCTTTCTTT; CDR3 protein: CASTTEGNTEAFF
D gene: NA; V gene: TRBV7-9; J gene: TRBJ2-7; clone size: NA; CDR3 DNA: TGTGCCAGCAGCTTACTCGGCTACGAGCAGTACTTC; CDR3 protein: CASSLLGYEQYF
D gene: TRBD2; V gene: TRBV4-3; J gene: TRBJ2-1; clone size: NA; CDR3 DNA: TGCGCCAGCAGCCAAGCCTTCACTAGCGACTCCTACAATGAGCAGTTCTTC; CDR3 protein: CASSQAFTSDSYNEQFF
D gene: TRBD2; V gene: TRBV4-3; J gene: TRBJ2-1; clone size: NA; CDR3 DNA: TGCGCCAGCAGCCAAGGGCCCGCGGGAGTTATCAATGAGCAGTTCTTC; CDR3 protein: CASSQGPAGVINEQFF
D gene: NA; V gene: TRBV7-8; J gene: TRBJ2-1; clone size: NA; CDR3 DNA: TGTGCCAGCAGCTTAGTGGCCTCCTACAATGAGCAGTTCTTC; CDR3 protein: CASSLVASYNEQFF
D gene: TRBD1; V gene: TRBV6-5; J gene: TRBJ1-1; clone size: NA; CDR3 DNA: TGTGCCAGCAGTTCGACAGGGAAGGACACTGAAGCTTTCTTT; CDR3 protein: CASSSTGKDTEAFF
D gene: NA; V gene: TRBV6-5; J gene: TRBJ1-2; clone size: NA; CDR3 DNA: TGTGCCAGCAGTGACTTGACAGCTAACTATGGCTACACCTTC; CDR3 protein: CASSDLTANYGYTF
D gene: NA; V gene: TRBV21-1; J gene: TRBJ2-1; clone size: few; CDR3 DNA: TGTGCCAGCAGCATGCCCTGCCCCAGGGAGCAGTTCTTC; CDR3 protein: CASSMPCPREQFF
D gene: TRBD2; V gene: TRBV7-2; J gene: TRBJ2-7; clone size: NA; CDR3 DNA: TGTGCCAGCAGCCCTCGGGGGGGGGTAACCTACGAGCAGTACTTC; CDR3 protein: CASSPRGGVTYEQYF
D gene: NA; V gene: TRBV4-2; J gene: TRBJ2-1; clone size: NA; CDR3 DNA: TGTTCCAGCAGCCAACCGTCAGGAGAGCAGTTCTTC; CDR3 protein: CSSSQPSGEQFF
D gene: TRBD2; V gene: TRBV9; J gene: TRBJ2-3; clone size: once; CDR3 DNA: TGTGCCAGCAGCGTAGACGGCGGGGGGGTTCCAGATACGCAGTATTTT; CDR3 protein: CASSVDGGGVPDTQYF
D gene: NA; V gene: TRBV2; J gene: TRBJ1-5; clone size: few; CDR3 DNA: TGTGCCAGCAGTCAGGGGTCCCAGCCCCAGCATTTT; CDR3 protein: CASSQGSQPQHF
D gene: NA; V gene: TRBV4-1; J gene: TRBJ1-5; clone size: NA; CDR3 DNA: TGCGCCAGCAGCCAAGACAGGAACAATCAGCCCCAGCATTTT; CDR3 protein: CASSQDRNNQPQHF
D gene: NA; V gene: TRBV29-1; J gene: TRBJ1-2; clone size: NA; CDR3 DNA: TGCAGCGTTCCTTGGGGAGGTCGGGGCTACACCTTC; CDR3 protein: CSVPWGGRGYTF
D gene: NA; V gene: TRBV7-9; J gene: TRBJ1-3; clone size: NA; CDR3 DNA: TGTGCCAGCAGCCTAAGGACAGATTTCCTTAACACCATATATTTT; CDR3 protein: CASSLRTDFLNTIYF
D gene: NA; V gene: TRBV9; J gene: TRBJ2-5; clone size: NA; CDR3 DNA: TGTGCCACCCGGTGTTGGCGGGAAAGGTACCAGTACTTC; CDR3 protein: CATRCWRERYQYF
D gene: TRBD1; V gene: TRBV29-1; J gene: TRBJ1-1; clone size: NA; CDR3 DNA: TGCAGCGTTGAAGTAAACAGGGGGAACACTGAAGCTTTCTTT; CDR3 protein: CSVEVNRGNTEAFF
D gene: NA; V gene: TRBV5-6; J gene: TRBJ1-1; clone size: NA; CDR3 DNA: TGTGCCAGCAGCTTCGGGGTAGGGACTGAAGCTTTCTTT; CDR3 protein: CASSFGVGTEAFF
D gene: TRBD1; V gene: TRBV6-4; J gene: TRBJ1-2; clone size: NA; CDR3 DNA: TGTGCCAGCAGTGACGCGGACAGGTCTGAGGGCTACACCTTC; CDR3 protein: CASSDADRSEGYTF
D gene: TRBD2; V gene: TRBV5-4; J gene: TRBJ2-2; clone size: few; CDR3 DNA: TGTGCCAGCAGCTTGACTGAGACTAGCGGGGGGGCCTTGCACGGGGAGCTGTTTTTT; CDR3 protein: CASSLTETSGGALHGELFF
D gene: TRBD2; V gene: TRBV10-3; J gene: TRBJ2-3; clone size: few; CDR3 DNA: TGTGCCACTAGCGGGGGGAGCACAGATACGCAGTATTTT; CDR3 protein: CATSGGSTDTQYF
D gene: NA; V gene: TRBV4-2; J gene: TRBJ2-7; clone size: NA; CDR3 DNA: TGTGCCAGCAGCCAAGGCGGGTGGGGGGACGAGCAGTACTTC; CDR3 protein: CASSQGGWGDEQYF
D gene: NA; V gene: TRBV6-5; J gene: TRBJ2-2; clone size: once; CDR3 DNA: TGTGCCAGCAGCCACCTGACTCGAGCGGGCGGGGAGCTGTTTTTT; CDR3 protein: CASSHLTRAGGELFF
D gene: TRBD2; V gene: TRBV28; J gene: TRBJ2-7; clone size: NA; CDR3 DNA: TGTGCCAGCGGGACTAGCGGACTCTCCTACGAGCAGTACTTC; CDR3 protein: CASGTSGLSYEQYF
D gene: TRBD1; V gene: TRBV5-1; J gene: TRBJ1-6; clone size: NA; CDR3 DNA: TGCGCCAGCAGCGCCGGACAGGGAAGGGTGGATAATTCACCCCTCCACTTT; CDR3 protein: CASSAGQGRVDNSPLHF